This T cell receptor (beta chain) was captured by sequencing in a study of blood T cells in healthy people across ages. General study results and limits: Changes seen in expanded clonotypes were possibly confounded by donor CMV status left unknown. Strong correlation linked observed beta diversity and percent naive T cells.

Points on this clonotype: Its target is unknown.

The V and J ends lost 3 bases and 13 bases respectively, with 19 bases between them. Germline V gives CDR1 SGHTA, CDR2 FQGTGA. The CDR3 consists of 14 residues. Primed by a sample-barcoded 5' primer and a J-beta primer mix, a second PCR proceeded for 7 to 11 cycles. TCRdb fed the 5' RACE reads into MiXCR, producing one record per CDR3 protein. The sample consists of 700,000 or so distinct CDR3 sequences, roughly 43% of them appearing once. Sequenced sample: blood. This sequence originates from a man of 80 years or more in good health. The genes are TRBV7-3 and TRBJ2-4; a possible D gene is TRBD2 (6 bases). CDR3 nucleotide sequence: TGTGCCAGCAGCTTTAGCGGAGCATACAATGAGCAGTACTTC. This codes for CASSFSGAYNEQYF.